This is a list of T cell receptor beta chains from one sample in a study of cytomegalovirus exposure and HLA in healthy donors. Profiling relied on immunoSEQ multiplex PCR, and the TCRdb table lists in-frame clones only, not all of them. The sample includes about 150,000 clones, around 70% of them seen just once. Material: PBMCs. These receptors came from a man aged 25-45 years in good health and CMV-seronegative. CDR3s include the opening cysteine and the closing phenylalanine or tryptophan. The order of the fields is clone size, J gene, V gene, D gene, CDR3 DNA, CDR3 protein. D genes are given only for firm matches. A row's size may be missing; if present it is once, few, many or a size class.

.	TRBJ2-2	TRBV5-6	.	TGTGCCAGCAGCTTGGGCGGAACCGGGGAGCTGTTTTTT	CASSLGGTGELFF
.	TRBJ1-1	TRBV7-2	TRBD1	TGTGCCAGCAGCTTAGGGACAGGGACTGAAGCTTTCTTT	CASSLGTGTEAFF
.	TRBJ1-1	TRBV19	TRBD1	TGTGCCAGTAGTTCACAGGGGCCCTCGAGGGCTTTCTTT	CASSSQGPSRAFF
.	TRBJ1-1	TRBV7-8	.	TGTGCCAGCAGCGGGAACAGGGTCGCCACTGAAGCTTTCTTT	CASSGNRVATEAFF
.	TRBJ2-5	TRBV15	TRBD1	TGTGCCACCAGTGCCAATTCGGGACAGGGGTTAGGTGAGACCCAGTACTTC	CATSANSGQGLGETQYF
.	TRBJ2-3	TRBV27	TRBD1	TGTGCCAGCAGCGAGACAGGGTTTCCGGATACGCAGTATTTT	CASSETGFPDTQYF
.	TRBJ2-5	TRBV7-3	TRBD2	TGTGCCAGCTCCCTAGCGGGGGGAGAGACCCAGTACTTC	CASSLAGGETQYF
.	TRBJ2-7	TRBV5-6	TRBD2	TGTGCCAGCGGGCTAGCGGGGTCGTACGAGCAGTACTTC	CASGLAGSYEQYF
few	TRBJ1-1	TRBV7-9	.	TGTGCCAGCAGCCGCGTACAGGGACCAAACACTGAAGCTTTCTTT	CASSRVQGPNTEAFF
.	TRBJ1-5	TRBV30	.	TGTGCCTACTCGGCCGAGAGGAATCAGCCCCAGCATTTT	CAYSAERNQPQHF
.	TRBJ2-3	TRBV5-1	.	TGCGCCAGCAGCTTGGCAGGGGCATTCACAGATACGCAGTATTTT	CASSLAGAFTDTQYF
.	TRBJ2-1	TRBV14	.	TGTGCCAGCAGCCAAGTTTCTTACAATGAGCAGTTCTTC	CASSQVSYNEQFF
.	TRBJ2-3	TRBV5-6	TRBD2	TGTGCCAGCTTCCCCAAGGGGGTAGCGGGGGGAGATACGCAGTATTTT	CASFPKGVAGGDTQYF
.	TRBJ2-2	TRBV6-4	TRBD1	TGTGCCAGCAGTCTGACAGGGGGCACCGGGGAGCTGTTTTTT	CASSLTGGTGELFF
.	TRBJ1-1	TRBV25-1	TRBD1	TGTGCCAGCAGTGAGGGGGACAGGAACACTGAAGCTTTCTTT	CASSEGDRNTEAFF
once	TRBJ2-6	TRBV6-4	.	TGTGCCAGCGGGCAGGGTAGTACTGGGGCCAACGTCCTGACTTTC	CASGQGSTGANVLTF
.	TRBJ2-5	TRBV7-2	TRBD2	TGTGCCAGCCAAAAAATTAGCGGGGGGCCAGAGACCCAGTACTTC	CASQKISGGPETQYF
.	TRBJ1-5	TRBV6-5	.	TGTGCCAGCAGTTACTCGCTAGGAGGGCCCCAGCATTTT	CASSYSLGGPQHF
.	TRBJ1-2	TRBV6-5	.	TGTGCCAGCAGGGACAGTTTACATGGCTACACCTTC	CASRDSLHGYTF
.	TRBJ1-5	TRBV28	TRBD1	TGTGCCAGCAGTTTAAGAGGACAGGGATCTCATCAGCCCCAGCATTTT	CASSLRGQGSHQPQHF
.	TRBJ1-1	TRBV5-1	TRBD1	TGCGCCAGCAGCCCTACCGGGACAGGGCAGTCGAACACTGAAGCTTTCTTT	CASSPTGTGQSNTEAFF
.	TRBJ2-1	TRBV11-2	.	TGTGCCAGCAGCTTTACGGGTGTGCCGTTCTTC	CASSFTGVPFF
.	TRBJ1-1	TRBV5-1	TRBD1	TGCGCCAGCAGCCTCGGACAGGGAAAAACTGAAGCTTTCTTT	CASSLGQGKTEAFF
.	TRBJ2-5	TRBV5-1	.	TGCGCCAGCAGCTTGGGAACAGTCCAAGAGACCCAGTACTTC	CASSLGTVQETQYF
.	TRBJ1-1	TRBV19	.	TGTGCCAGTAGTCTTTCCAGGGGCACTGAAGCTTTCTTT	CASSLSRGTEAFF
.	TRBJ1-1	TRBV7-9	.	TGTGCCAGCATGCTGGGGGCGAACACTGAAGCTTTCTTT	CASMLGANTEAFF
.	TRBJ2-7	TRBV7-9	.	TGTGCCAGCCAGACAGAGGTAATGGAGCAGTACTTC	CASQTEVMEQYF
.	TRBJ2-7	TRBV5-1	.	TGCGCCAGCAGCTTGGATCGCGGGGGCTTCACCGAGCAGTACTTC	CASSLDRGGFTEQYF
few	TRBJ2-1	TRBV7-2	.	TGTGCCAGCAGCTTAGGCACGCGGGGCCTCTCCTACAATGAGCAGTTCTTC	CASSLGTRGLSYNEQFF
.	TRBJ2-3	TRBV5-4	TRBD1	TGTGCCAGCAGCTCGACAGGGGGCTCGACAGATACGCAGTATTTT	CASSSTGGSTDTQYF
.	TRBJ1-2	TRBV6-4	TRBD1	TGTGCCAGCAGCAGGGACAGGTTTACTCCTAAAGATGGCTACCCCTTC	CASSRDRFTPKDGYPF